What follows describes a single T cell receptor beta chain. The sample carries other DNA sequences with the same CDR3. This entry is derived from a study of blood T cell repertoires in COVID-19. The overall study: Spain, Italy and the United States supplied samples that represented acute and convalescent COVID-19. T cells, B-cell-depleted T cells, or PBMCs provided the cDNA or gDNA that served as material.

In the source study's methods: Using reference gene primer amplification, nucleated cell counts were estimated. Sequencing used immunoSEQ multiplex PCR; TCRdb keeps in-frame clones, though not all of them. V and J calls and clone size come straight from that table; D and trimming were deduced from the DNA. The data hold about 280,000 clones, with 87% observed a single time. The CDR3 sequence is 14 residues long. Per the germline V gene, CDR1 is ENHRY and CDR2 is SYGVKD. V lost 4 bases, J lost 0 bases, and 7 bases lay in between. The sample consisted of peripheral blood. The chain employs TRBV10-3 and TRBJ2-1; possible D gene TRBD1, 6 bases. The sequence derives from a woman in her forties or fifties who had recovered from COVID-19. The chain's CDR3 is CAISVDSSYNEQFF. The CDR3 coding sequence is TGTGCCATCAGTGTGGACAGCTCCTACAATGAGCAGTTCTTC.